The T cell receptor (beta chain) under discussion was sequenced for a study of shared clonotypes between healthy human individuals. Points on this clone: As yet, its antigen is unknown.

V was cut by 5 bases and J by 13 bases, with 12 bases left in between. The germline V gene has CDR1 MGHRA and CDR2 YSYEKL. The CDR3 totals 11 residues. The assay was carried out at the deep level. Generated by immunoSEQ multiplex PCR, the TCRdb table keeps only in-frame clones and is missing some. The table has around 2,000,000 clones, about 95% seen once. Study observations and caveats: Exclusively blood specimens were collected; tissue repertoires likely differ.

CD45RO negativity and positive selection for CCR7 defined naive CD8 cells, a population that excluded terminally differentiated effector memory CD45RA+ cells. The rearrangement joins TRBV4-1 to TRBJ2-1; unclear D gene. This receptor was taken from a man younger than 30 in good health. The sequenced material came from naive CD8+ T cells sorted from blood. The CDR3 DNA reads as TGCGCCAGCAGCGAAAGCGCTGAACAGTTCTTC. Residues: CASSESAEQFF.